These T cell receptor beta chains were read from a single sample in a study of cytomegalovirus exposure and HLA in healthy donors. Profiling relied on immunoSEQ multiplex PCR, and the TCRdb table lists in-frame clones only, not all of them. The sample has roughly 140,000 clones, around 83% seen once. The sequenced sample consisted of PBMCs. All receptors derive from a woman aged 18-30 years in good health and CMV-seronegative. Both conserved end residues are part of each CDR3. A D gene is named only where the DNA matches it firmly. The size entry is marked missing in some rows and otherwise reads once, few, many or a size class.

DNA: TGTGCCAGTAGTCCCGGGACTAGCGGATACGAGCAGTACTTC
CDR3: CASSPGTSGYEQYF
V: TRBV19
D: TRBD2
size: .
J: TRBJ2-7

DNA: TGCAGCGTTATGACAGGGGCGAGAAAGATTAACACCGGGGAGCTGTTTTTT
CDR3: CSVMTGARKINTGELFF
V: TRBV29-1
D: TRBD1
size: .
J: TRBJ2-2

DNA: TGTGCCAGCAGTTTAGAACAGGGGCTAAATGGCTACACCTTC
CDR3: CASSLEQGLNGYTF
V: TRBV28
D: TRBD1
size: few
J: TRBJ1-2

DNA: TGTGCCAGCAGTTCAACCGGGACAGAAGCTTTCTTT
CDR3: CASSSTGTEAFF
V: TRBV27
D: .
size: .
J: TRBJ1-1

DNA: TGTGCCAGCAGAGCGGACCGGGAGCTGTTTTTT
CDR3: CASRADRELFF
V: TRBV6-1
D: .
size: .
J: TRBJ2-2

DNA: TGCGCCAGCAGCCACGTTAACTATGGCTACACCTTC
CDR3: CASSHVNYGYTF
V: TRBV4-3
D: .
size: .
J: TRBJ1-2

DNA: TGTGCCAGTAGTACCCCGGGGAGTACCAGAGGGACTGAAGCTTTCTTT
CDR3: CASSTPGSTRGTEAFF
V: TRBV19
D: .
size: .
J: TRBJ1-1

DNA: TGTGCCAGCAGTACGCTCGGGAAGGGCAATGAGCAGTTCTTC
CDR3: CASSTLGKGNEQFF
V: TRBV27
D: .
size: .
J: TRBJ2-1

DNA: TGTGCCAGCAGCCCGCGGGGGGTGTTTCGAGTGGAGGATGAAAAACTGTTTTTT
CDR3: CASSPRGVFRVEDEKLFF
V: TRBV21-1
D: .
size: many
J: TRBJ1-4

DNA: TGTGCCAGCAGTCTACAGGGGCCAACCTACGAGCAGTACTTC
CDR3: CASSLQGPTYEQYF
V: TRBV6-5
D: TRBD1
size: .
J: TRBJ2-7

DNA: TGTGCCAGCTCACCGCGACAGGGGGATAATTCACCCCTCCACTTT
CDR3: CASSPRQGDNSPLHF
V: TRBV18
D: TRBD1
size: .
J: TRBJ1-6

DNA: TGTGCCAGTAGTACCAACAGGGGATACAATCAGCCCCAGCATTTT
CDR3: CASSTNRGYNQPQHF
V: TRBV19
D: TRBD1
size: once
J: TRBJ1-5

DNA: TGTGCCAGCAGCTCCCGGGAGAACACCATATATTTT
CDR3: CASSSRENTIYF
V: TRBV7-2
D: .
size: .
J: TRBJ1-3

DNA: TGCGCCAGCAGTCGGATGGGGGGTTCCTACGAGCAGTACTTC
CDR3: CASSRMGGSYEQYF
V: TRBV5-1
D: .
size: .
J: TRBJ2-7

DNA: TGCAGCGTTGGGGCAGGTGGTACCTACGAGCAGTACTTC
CDR3: CSVGAGGTYEQYF
V: TRBV29-1
D: .
size: .
J: TRBJ2-7

DNA: TGTGCCAGCAGCAGAACAGGGTCCGGGGAGCTGTTTTTT
CDR3: CASSRTGSGELFF
V: TRBV25-1
D: .
size: .
J: TRBJ2-2

DNA: TGCGCCAGCAGCTCTAGGACAGGACAAGAGACCCAGTACTTC
CDR3: CASSSRTGQETQYF
V: TRBV5-1
D: TRBD1
size: .
J: TRBJ2-5

DNA: TGTGCCAGCAGCTGGGGGAGGAGCAGGGAGACCCAGTACTTC
CDR3: CASSWGRSRETQYF
V: TRBV7-2
D: .
size: .
J: TRBJ2-5

DNA: TGTGCCAGCCGGGACAGGGGATCAGAGACCCAGTACTTC
CDR3: CASRDRGSETQYF
V: TRBV2
D: TRBD1
size: .
J: TRBJ2-5

DNA: TGTGCCAGCTCACAGGGGCGAGGAAACACCATATATTTT
CDR3: CASSQGRGNTIYF
V: TRBV18
D: .
size: .
J: TRBJ1-3

DNA: TGTGCCATCAGGCAACAGAGCTCCTACGAGCAGTACTTC
CDR3: CAIRQQSSYEQYF
V: TRBV10-3
D: .
size: .
J: TRBJ2-7

DNA: TGTGCCAGCACTAGGGACAGGGTGGGCACCGGGGAGCTGTTTTTT
CDR3: CASTRDRVGTGELFF
V: TRBV28
D: TRBD1
size: .
J: TRBJ2-2

DNA: TGCGCCAGCAGCCGCCCCCCTGGCTTGGAGCTGTTTTTT
CDR3: CASSRPPGLELFF
V: TRBV4-1
D: .
size: once
J: TRBJ2-2

DNA: TGTGCCAGCAGCCAACGCGTCCAGACTAGCACAGATACGCAGTATTTT
CDR3: CASSQRVQTSTDTQYF
V: TRBV14
D: .
size: .
J: TRBJ2-3

DNA: TGCGCCAGCAGCTTGGGGGGGGGACTTGACCTCAATGAGCAGTTCTTC
CDR3: CASSLGGGLDLNEQFF
V: TRBV5-1
D: TRBD2
size: .
J: TRBJ2-1

DNA: TGTGCCAGCAGTGAGGTCCCCGGGACAGCGTTTACCGAGCAGTACTTC
CDR3: CASSEVPGTAFTEQYF
V: TRBV2
D: TRBD1
size: once
J: TRBJ2-7

DNA: TGTGCCAGCAGCTTTTATGTAGGACAGAACACCGGGGAGCTGTTTTTT
CDR3: CASSFYVGQNTGELFF
V: TRBV7-9
D: .
size: .
J: TRBJ2-2

DNA: TGTGCCAGCAGTCCCCGGACTAGCGGGAGGGGTCCTCTAGCCAAAAACATTCAGTACTTC
CDR3: CASSPRTSGRGPLAKNIQYF
V: TRBV28
D: TRBD2
size: .
J: TRBJ2-4

DNA: TGTGCCAGCAACCTACCTACTGGGACAGGGAAGGAATCTAACTATGGCTACACCTTC
CDR3: CASNLPTGTGKESNYGYTF
V: TRBV21-1
D: .
size: .
J: TRBJ1-2

DNA: TGTGCCAGCAGCCAAGGCCCAAGCGAAGCTTTCTTT
CDR3: CASSQGPSEAFF
V: TRBV14
D: .
size: .
J: TRBJ1-1

DNA: TGTGCCAGCTCTAGTCTAGCGAACACCGGGGAGCTGTTTTTT
CDR3: CASSSLANTGELFF
V: TRBV18
D: .
size: .
J: TRBJ2-2

DNA: TGTGCCAGCATTACAACCGGGACAGGCACCGGGGAGCTGTTTTTT
CDR3: CASITTGTGTGELFF
V: TRBV28
D: TRBD1
size: .
J: TRBJ2-2

DNA: TGTGCCAGCAGTGAGGGGACAGAGTATGGCTACACCTTC
CDR3: CASSEGTEYGYTF
V: TRBV6-1
D: TRBD1
size: .
J: TRBJ1-2

DNA: TGTGCCAGCTCACTAGGGGCGGAGTACAATCAGCCCCAGCATTTT
CDR3: CASSLGAEYNQPQHF
V: TRBV18
D: .
size: .
J: TRBJ1-5

DNA: TGTGCCAGCAGCTTATCCCGGGTAGATACGCAGTATTTT
CDR3: CASSLSRVDTQYF
V: TRBV11-3
D: .
size: .
J: TRBJ2-3

DNA: TGTGCCACCAGCAGAGATTCCGAAGGGTTGGACATAGGCAAAAACATTCAGTACTTC
CDR3: CATSRDSEGLDIGKNIQYF
V: TRBV15
D: .
size: .
J: TRBJ2-4

DNA: TGTGCCAGCATTCGGCCGGGACAGGGCGTGTTCGGAGGCTACACCTTC
CDR3: CASIRPGQGVFGGYTF
V: TRBV28
D: TRBD1
size: .
J: TRBJ1-2

DNA: TGCGCCAGCAGCCCAGATAGCCGGTCCTACAATGAGCAGTTCTTC
CDR3: CASSPDSRSYNEQFF
V: TRBV5-1
D: .
size: .
J: TRBJ2-1

DNA: TGTGCCAGCGGGCAAGCAGAGAGGAGGATCCATCAGCCCCAGCATTTT
CDR3: CASGQAERRIHQPQHF
V: TRBV28
D: .
size: few
J: TRBJ1-5

DNA: TGTGCCAGCAGCGGCCTAACACAGGGCTCTGGAAACACCATATATTTT
CDR3: CASSGLTQGSGNTIYF
V: TRBV7-2
D: .
size: .
J: TRBJ1-3

DNA: TGTGCCAGCAGTTTCCCCTCGCAAGAGGGGGCCATCTACAATGAGCAGTTCTTC
CDR3: CASSFPSQEGAIYNEQFF
V: TRBV28
D: TRBD1
size: .
J: TRBJ2-1

DNA: TGCAGCGTTCCAAGGGGGTTGGACGGCTACACCTTC
CDR3: CSVPRGLDGYTF
V: TRBV29-1
D: .
size: .
J: TRBJ1-2